The 29 T cell receptor beta chains in this list originate from one sample, sequenced in a study of blood T cells in healthy people across ages. A J-beta primer mix and a sample-barcoded 5' primer were used in a second PCR of roughly 6 to 11 cycles. TCRdb processed the 5' RACE reads anew with MiXCR; each CDR3 protein has one entry. The sample contains over a million distinct CDR3 sequences, 59% of which appear only once. The sequencing input was blood. These receptors came from a man aged 18-30 years in good health.

In this sample, this clonotype turned up once. The germline gene is not matched at one end of the junction; a read error may be the cause. The rearrangement links TRBV9 to TRBJ2-7, with D possibly being TRBD1 (5 bases). There are 14 residues in the CDR3. The germline V gene encodes CDR1 SGDLS and CDR2 YYNGEE. CDR3 sequence (DNA): TGTGCCAGCAGCGTAGCGGACAACTCCTACGGGCAGTACTTC. Translated, it gives CASSVADNSYGQYF.

The gene calls are TRBV27 and TRBJ2-6, with D possibly matching TRBD2 (5 bases). CDR3 length equals 15 residues. The V gene lost 6 bases and the J gene lost 3 bases, with 12 bases spanning the gap. The germline V gene has CDR1 MNHEY and CDR2 SMNVEV (reference sequence). The CDR3: CASSPRRDGANVLTF. The CDR3 coding sequence is TGTGCCAGCAGCCCCCGACGGGATGGGGCCAACGTCCTGACTTTC.

This clonotype showed up just a few times. The chain is built from TRBV9 and TRBJ1-4, with D unresolved. CDR1 is SGDLS, CDR2 YYNGEE, per germline. CDR3 length equals 14 residues. The V and J ends lost 0 bases and 8 bases respectively, with 11 bases between them. CDR3 DNA: TGTGCCAGCAGCGTAGGTGGTGCCTCAGAAAAACTGTTTTTT. Translated: CASSVGGASEKLFF. The complete variable domain, with remaining parts taken from reference TRBV9 and TRBJ1-4, reads DSGVTQTPKHLITATGQRVTLRCSPRSGDLSVYWYQQSLDQGLQFLIQYYNGEERAKGNILERFSAQQFPDLHSELNLSSLELGDSALYFCASSVGGASEKLFFGSGTQLSVL.

The CDR3 reads CASRGQFQETQFF. The CDR3 DNA reads as TGTGCCAGCCGCGGACAGTTCCAAGAGACCCAGTTCTTC. This chain uses TRBV25-1 with TRBJ2-5, with a tentative D call TRBD1 (6 bases). The J call is uncertain, as TRBJ2-1 better fits the DNA end. The CDR3 has 13 amino acids. The germline V gene encodes CDR1 MGHDK and CDR2 SYGVNS.

This rearrangement joins TRBV29-1 to TRBJ2-1; possibly TRBD1 or TRBD2 for D (5 bases each). The CDR3 sequence is 14 residues long. Germline CDR1 and CDR2: SQVTM and ANQGSEA. Trimming removed 3 bases at V and 8 bases at J, with 17 bases between. The CDR3 nucleotides read TGCAGCGTTGACCATTCTACCCTGGGACATGAGCAGTTCTTC. This codes for CSVDHSTLGHEQFF.

The chain couples TRBV3-1 to TRBJ2-3; TRBD2 might be the D (6 bases). The V gene's germline CDR1 is LGHDT and CDR2 YNNKEL (reference sequence). V lost 1 base, J lost 4 bases, and 15 bases lay in between. The CDR3 is 16 residues long. CDR3 in amino acids: CASSQGREARSDTQYF. The CDR3 region has the DNA TGTGCCAGCAGCCAAGGCAGGGAGGCACGGTCAGATACGCAGTATTTT.

Turning to this clonotype: One end of the junction does not line up with germline, which may come from a read error. The V call is TRBV12-3 or TRBV12-4, the J call TRBJ1-1, with 8 bases identical to TRBD1. The CDR3 contains 16 residues. As DNA, the CDR3 is TGTGCCAGCAGTTCCGGACAGGGAGGGATGAACACTGGAGCTTTCTTT. Translation: CASSSGQGGMNTGAFF.

This chain uses TRBV6-1 with TRBJ2-7; 8 nucleotides match TRBD2. This CDR3 comprises 15 residues. Germline V lookup: CDR1 MNHNS, CDR2 SASEGT. V trimming: 10 bases; J trimming: 3 bases; junction bases outside the gene matches: 14. CDR3 protein: CATTTLSGSVYEQYF. CDR3 DNA: TGTGCCACCACTACCCTCAGCGGGAGTGTCTACGAGCAGTACTTC.

This rearrangement joins TRBV6-5 to TRBJ2-7; D is tentatively TRBD1 or TRBD2 (5 bases each). V dropped 2 bases and J dropped 5 bases, with 10 bases sitting between them. The CDR3 consists of 13 residues. The germline gives CDR1 MNHEY, CDR2 SVGAGI. The CDR3 nucleotides read TGTGCCAGCAGTTACGCAGGGACGAACGAGCAGTACTTC. It codes for CASSYAGTNEQYF.

This chain uses TRBV11-2 with TRBJ1-2; D not certain. CDR1 and CDR2 (germline): SGHAT, FQNNGV. This CDR3 contains 16 residues. V was cut by 4 bases and J by 2 bases, with 17 bases left in between. In DNA, the CDR3 is TGTGCCAGCAGCTCACGAGACACTAGGATGAACTATGGCTACACCTTC. This encodes CASSSRDTRMNYGYTF.

This sequence joins TRBV25-1 and TRBJ2-6; a possible D gene is TRBD2 (5 bases). Germline-derived CDR1 and CDR2 are MGHDK and SYGVNS. The CDR3 loop spans 16 amino acids. V was trimmed by 3 bases and J by 1 base, leaving 10 bases between them. Here the CDR3 DNA reads TGTGCCAGCAGTGACCGGGGAGTTTCTGGGGCCAACGTCCTGACTTTC. Translation: CASSDRGVSGANVLTF.

This clonotype occurred a few times. This chain joins TRBV12-3 or TRBV12-4 and TRBJ1-5; D possibly corresponds to TRBD1 (5 bases). The CDR3 spans 13 residues. V was trimmed by 8 bases and J by 4 bases, leaving 12 bases between them. The CDR3 DNA reads as TGTGCCAGCGTCCGGGGCGTTAATCAGCCCCAGCATTTT. Protein sequence: CASVRGVNQPQHF.

The chain combines TRBV11-2 with TRBJ2-1; D call uncertain. The germline CDR1 and CDR2 sequences are SGHAT and FQNNGV. The CDR3 sequence is 13 residues long. The V gene lost 1 base and the J gene lost 13 bases, with 14 bases spanning the gap. The CDR3 reads CASSLGFWRKQFF. The DNA for the CDR3 is TGTGCCAGCAGCTTAGGTTTTTGGAGAAAACAGTTCTTC.

This clonotype appeared a single time. The chain has TRBV20-1 and TRBJ2-1; tentative D call: TRBD1 (6 bases). Germline V lookup: CDR1 DFQATT, CDR2 SNEGSKA (reference sequence). The V and J ends lost 3 bases and 9 bases respectively, with 15 bases between them. The CDR3 runs to 13 residues. In nucleotides, the CDR3 is TGCAGTGCTAGGGTGATACAGGGTTCTGAGCAGTTCTTC. It is translated as CSARVIQGSEQFF.

This clonotype showed up just a few times. This chain uses TRBV7-9 with TRBJ2-5, with TRBD2 matching over 8 bases. Trimming took 5 bases from V and 2 from J; bases not matched to a gene: 7. The V gene's germline CDR1 is SEHNR and CDR2 FQNEAQ (reference sequence). The CDR3 is 15 amino acids. CDR3 nucleotides: TGTGCCAGCAGCCAAGGGACTAGTAGTCAAGAGACCCAGTACTTC. Translation gives CASSQGTSSQETQYF.

The rearrangement joins TRBV11-2 to TRBJ2-7; no clear D gene. This CDR3 contains 16 residues. The germline V gene has CDR1 SGHAT and CDR2 FQNNGV. Trimming removed 4 bases at V and 3 bases at J, with 19 bases between. CDR3 in amino acids: CASSSLKGYGVYEQYF. CDR3 in DNA: TGTGCCAGCAGCTCCCTTAAGGGCTACGGAGTCTACGAGCAGTACTTC. The entire variable domain, with the rest obtained from reference TRBV11-2 and TRBJ2-7, is as follows: EAGVAQSPRYKIIEKRQSVAFWCNPISGHATLYWYQQILGQGPKLLIQFQNNGVVDDSQLPKDRFSAERLKGVDSTLKIQPAKLEDSAVYLCASSSLKGYGVYEQYFGPGTRLTVT.

This clonotype appeared once. The rearrangement joins TRBV29-1 to TRBJ2-5; 9 nucleotides align to TRBD1. CDR1 SQVTM and CDR2 ANQGSEA come from the germline V gene. Unmatched junction bases numbered 2, after V lost 5 bases and J lost 4 bases. This CDR3 spans 12 amino acids. DNA of the CDR3: TGCAGCGTTCCGACAGGGGGAGAGACCCAGTACTTC. Its protein is CSVPTGGETQYF.

This clonotype has more than one count but fewer than ten. This rearrangement joins TRBV20-1 to TRBJ2-7; perhaps D is TRBD1 or TRBD2 (5 bases each). This CDR3 region has 13 residues. The V gene's germline CDR1 is DFQATT and CDR2 SNEGSKA (reference sequence). CDR3 in amino acids: CMSRKGRSYEQYF. In DNA form, the CDR3 reads TGCATGTCCCGAAAGGGACGCTCCTACGAGCAGTACTTC.

This chain joins TRBV19 and TRBJ1-5; TRBD1 matches 8 bases. V lost 6 bases and J lost 0; bases outside the gene matches: 4. Germline V lookup: CDR1 LNHDA, CDR2 SQIVND (reference sequence). The CDR3 consists of 15 residues. The CDR3 DNA sequence: TGTGCCAGTAGGACAGGGGAATATAGCAATCAGCCCCAGCATTTT. It translates to CASRTGEYSNQPQHF. Full variable domain (remainder filled in from reference TRBV19 and TRBJ1-5): DGGITQSPKYLFRKEGQNVTLSCEQNLNHDAMYWYRQDPGQGLRLIYYSQIVNDFQKGDIAEGYSVSREKKESFPLTVTSAQKNPTAFYLCASRTGEYSNQPQHFGDGTRLSIL.

This clonotype was counted a few times. This chain connects TRBV27 to TRBJ2-7; 8 nucleotides agree with TRBD1. The CDR3 contains 15 residues. Germline assignment: CDR1 MNHEY and CDR2 SMNVEV (reference sequence). V gave up 4 bases and J gave up 3 bases; unmatched junction bases: 8. The CDR3 loop reads CASSSSGTGFYEQYF. The CDR3 DNA sequence: TGTGCCAGCAGTTCCTCCGGGACAGGCTTCTACGAGCAGTACTTC.

The gene calls are TRBV15 and TRBJ2-7; a possible D gene is TRBD1 (5 bases). V was trimmed by 0 bases and J by 3 bases, leaving 12 bases between them. Germline CDR1 LNHNV, CDR2 YYDKDF (reference sequence). CDR3 length: 15 amino acids. CDR3 nucleotides: TGTGCCACCAGCAGAGAACGGACATCGCTCTACGAGCAGTACTTC. This encodes CATSRERTSLYEQYF. Looking up the rest from reference TRBV15 and TRBJ2-7 gives the full variable domain: DAMVIQNPRYQVTQFGKPVTLSCSQTLNHNVMYWYQQKSSQAPKLLFHYYDKDFNNEADTPDNFQSRRPNTSFCFLDIRSPGLGDTAMYLCATSRERTSLYEQYFGPGTRLTVT.

CDR3 residues: CSANRPDRVRTEAFF. The DNA of the CDR3 is TGCAGTGCCAATAGGCCGGACAGGGTGCGCACTGAAGCTTTCTTT. The V call is TRBV20-1, the J call TRBJ1-1, with TRBD1 identical over 8 bases. This CDR3 is 15 amino acids long. Trimming took 6 bases from V and 4 from J; bases not matched to a gene: 13. Germline V gene sequence: CDR1 DFQATT, CDR2 SNEGSKA (reference sequence).

This clonotype was seen only once. V and J are TRBV20-1 and TRBJ1-4; 10 bases match TRBD1. CDR3 length: 13 amino acids. Germline V gene lookup returns CDR1 DFQATT and CDR2 SNEGSKA (reference sequence). V lost 5 bases and J lost 4; bases outside the gene matches: 1. DNA of the CDR3: TGCAGTGCTTGGACAGGGGGTAATGAAAAACTGTTTTTT. It translates to CSAWTGGNEKLFF.

The chain is built from TRBV12-3 or TRBV12-4 and TRBJ1-2; 7 bases line up with TRBD1. Germline trimming cut 3 bases from V and 0 bases from J; bases unmatched to any gene: 7. The CDR3 extends over 16 amino acids. The CDR3 coding sequence is TGTGCCAGCAGTTTGGCAGGGGGTAGGACTAACTATGGCTACACCTTC. Translating it yields CASSLAGGRTNYGYTF.

V usage is TRBV7-9 and J usage is TRBJ2-3; unclear D gene. The V gene's germline CDR1 is SEHNR and CDR2 FQNEAQ (reference sequence). The CDR3 is made up of 15 amino acids. V shed 1 base and J shed 1 base, with 9 bases lying between them. CDR3 sequence reads: CASSLVPLGTDTQYF. DNA of the CDR3: TGTGCCAGCAGCTTAGTCCCCCTGGGCACAGATACGCAGTATTTT.

This clonotype was detected many times. In nucleotides, the CDR3 is TGTGCCAGCAGCACAATAGCGGGGACAACCTACGAGCAGTACTTC. This codes for CASSTIAGTTYEQYF. The chain couples TRBV7-8 to TRBJ2-7; 8 bases map to TRBD2. The V gene's germline CDR1 is SGHVS and CDR2 FQNEAQ. The CDR3 runs to 15 residues. The J segment lost 2 bases and the V segment lost 5 bases, leaving 8 bases of the junction unmatched.

The V call is TRBV6-2 or TRBV6-3, the J call TRBJ2-5, with TRBD1 matching over 9 bases. Matching the DNA end better, TRBJ2-7 makes the J call doubtful. Germline V gene sequence: CDR1 MNHEY, CDR2 SVGEGT. The CDR3 runs to 16 residues. DNA for the CDR3: TGTGCCAGCAGTTCCTCTATGGGACAGGGCCCTTACGAGCAGTACTTC. This sequence encodes CASSSSMGQGPYEQYF.

There are a few counts of this clonotype. The V gene is TRBV4-1, the J gene TRBJ2-7, with 9 bases that match TRBD1. The CDR3 totals 14 residues. With V trimmed by 6 bases and J by 7 bases, 10 bases remained unmatched. Per germline, CDR1 MGHRA and CDR2 YSYEKL. The CDR3 nucleotides are TGCGCCAGCAGTCACACAGGGGGCTTGGTGGAGCAGTACTTC. It encodes CASSHTGGLVEQYF.

The chain employs TRBV6-5 and TRBJ2-7, with TRBD2 as a possible D gene (5 bases). CDR3 size: 11 residues. The V and J ends lost 11 bases and 4 bases respectively, with 12 bases between them. CDR1 and CDR2 (germline): MNHEY, SVGAGI. CDR3 in DNA: TGTGCCGCAATGGAGGCTTACGAGCAGTACTTC. Translated: CAAMEAYEQYF.